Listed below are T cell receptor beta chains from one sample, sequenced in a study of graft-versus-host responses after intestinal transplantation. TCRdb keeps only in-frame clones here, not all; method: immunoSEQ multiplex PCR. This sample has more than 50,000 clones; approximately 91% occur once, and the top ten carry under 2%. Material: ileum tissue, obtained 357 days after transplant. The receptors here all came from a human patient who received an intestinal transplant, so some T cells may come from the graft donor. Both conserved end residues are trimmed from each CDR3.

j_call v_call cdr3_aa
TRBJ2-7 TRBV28 ASSHPYYSGGSYEQY
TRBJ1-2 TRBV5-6 ASSLGGYGYT
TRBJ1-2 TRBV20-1 SATTGYGYT
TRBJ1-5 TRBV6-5 ASATRVNQPQH
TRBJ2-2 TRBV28 ASRDTGELF
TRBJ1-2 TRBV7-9 ASSLGTGAGRNYGYT
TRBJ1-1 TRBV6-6 ASSQLTGMNTEAF
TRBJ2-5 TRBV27 ASIKKQETQY
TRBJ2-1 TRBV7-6 ASSSRDFPPGDNEQF
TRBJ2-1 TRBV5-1 ASSLKRGGNEQF
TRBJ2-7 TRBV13 ASRGETYEQY
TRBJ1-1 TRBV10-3 AQRAGMNTEAF
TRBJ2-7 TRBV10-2 ASSGDTAYEQY
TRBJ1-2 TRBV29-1 SVWDFGYT
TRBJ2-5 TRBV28 ASSLGLAGGQETQY
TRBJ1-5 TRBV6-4 ASSGDSNQPQH
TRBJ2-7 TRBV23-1 ASSQWARGLFLSYEQY
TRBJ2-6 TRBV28 ASSLRLLLSGANVLT
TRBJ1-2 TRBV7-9 ASSLVEIYGYT
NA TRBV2 ASSEDRGWTYEQY
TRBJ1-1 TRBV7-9 ASSSPGWMSEAF
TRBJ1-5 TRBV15 ATSRDRANQPQH
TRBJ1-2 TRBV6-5 ASSSGPPNNYGYT
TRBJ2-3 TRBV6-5 ASSHRQGAADTQY
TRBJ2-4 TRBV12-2 ASRLEDSTFRDIQY
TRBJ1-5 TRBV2 ASKVGDRGTNQPQH
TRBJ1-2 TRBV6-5 ASRSQGNGDGYT
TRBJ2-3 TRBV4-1 ASSPYPAGGRNTQY
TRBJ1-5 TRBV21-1 ASSKITRYSNQPQH
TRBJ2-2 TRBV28 ASSFPGELF
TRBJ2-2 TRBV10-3 AISDRDRNTGELF
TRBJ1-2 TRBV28 ASSQLTGLVRSYT
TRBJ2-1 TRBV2 ASSESWAGAIYNEQF
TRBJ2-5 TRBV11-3 ASSLDQEETQY
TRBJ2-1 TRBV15 ATSRGQGYYNEQF
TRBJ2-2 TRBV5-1 ASSLEYGGANTGELF
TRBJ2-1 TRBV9 ASSPPMGEKFSSYNEQF
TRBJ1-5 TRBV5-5 ASSLWRDTNQAQH
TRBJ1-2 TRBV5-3 ARSLVRSYYGYT
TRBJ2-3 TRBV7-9 ASSLGTASTDTQY
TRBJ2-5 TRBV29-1 SVEEGDRGETQY
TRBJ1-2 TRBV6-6 ASSLDRRGYT